This T cell receptor beta chain was documented in a study of cytomegalovirus exposure and HLA in healthy donors. Points from the study as a whole: Reportedly, diagnosis of cytomegalovirus status by the classifier showed high specificity and sensitivity. In a later analysis, V- and J-gene trimming of beta chains associated with a DCLRE1C missense variant, replicated independently.

About this clone itself: Its antigen is not known.

The CDR3 consists of 18 residues. Looked up from germline, CDR1 is MDHEN and CDR2 is SYDVKM. V dropped 5 bases and J dropped 4; count of bases not matched to a gene: 11. With 60 Vbeta and 13 Jbeta primers, the PCR was carried out. Original processing notes: The count from a later analysis was tens of millions of unique TCR beta chains, some 12 million of them shared. Libraries were prepared by immunoSEQ multiplex PCR; TCRdb keeps only in-frame clonotypes and omits some of them. Clonal size and the V and J genes are those of that table, whereas D and trimming came from the DNA. The data contain about 150,000 clones, around 83% of them seen just once; the ten biggest clones take up 2% to 2.5%.

Sequenced input: PBMCs. The genes are TRBV28 and TRBJ2-6; 10 nucleotides line up with TRBD2. The receptor was derived from a woman under 30 in good health and CMV-seronegative. CDR3 protein: CASSASSGRTSGANVLTF. CDR3 nucleotides: TGTGCCAGCAGTGCTTCTAGCGGGAGAACATCCGGGGCCAACGTCCTGACTTTC.